This TCR beta chain was sequenced in a study of post-analysis software for immune sequencing data. Study background: Courses of disease covered relapsing-remitting, secondary progressive and progressive-relapsing multiple sclerosis.

Carried by the TCR beta cDNA libraries were unique molecular identifiers. Each batch of about 0.95 to 10 million T cells produced roughly 0.5 million cDNA molecules. TCRdb independently ran MiXCR on the PCR reads; one entry per CDR3 protein. The data hold about 820,000 distinct CDR3 sequences, with about 57% observed a single time. About this clonotype: Its antigen is unknown.

Study results and limitations: TRBV segments more frequent in patients than in controls numbered five and included TRBV5-6, TRBV5-1 and TRBV20-1. By F measure, strong co-clustering occurred among samples prepared in the same batch. Versus controls, multiple sclerosis patients showed significantly lower diversity (normalized Chao1).

Per germline, CDR1 LGHDT and CDR2 YNNKEL (reference sequence). There are 16 residues in the CDR3. With V trimmed by 3 bases and J by 1 base, 3 bases remained unmatched. Input material: blood. This chain links TRBV3-1 with TRBJ2-6, with 7 bases identical to TRBD1. The TCR comes from a girl aged 10-17 years with multiple sclerosis. In nucleotides, the CDR3 is TGTGCCAGCAGCCACCGGGACAGTTCTGGGGCCAACGTCCTGACTTTC. It is translated as CASSHRDSSGANVLTF.